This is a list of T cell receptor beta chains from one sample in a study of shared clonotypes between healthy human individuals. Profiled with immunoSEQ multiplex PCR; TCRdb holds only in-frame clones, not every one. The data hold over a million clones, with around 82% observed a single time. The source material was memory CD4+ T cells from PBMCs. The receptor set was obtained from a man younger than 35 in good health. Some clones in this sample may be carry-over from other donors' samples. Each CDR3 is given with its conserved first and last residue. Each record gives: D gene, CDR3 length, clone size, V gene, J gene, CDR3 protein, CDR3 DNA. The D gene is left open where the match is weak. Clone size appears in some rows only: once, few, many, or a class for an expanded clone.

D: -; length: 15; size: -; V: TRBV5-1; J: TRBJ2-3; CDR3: CASRYAGSSTDTQYF; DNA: TGCGCCAGCAGGTACGCGGGAAGTAGCACAGATACGCAGTATTTT
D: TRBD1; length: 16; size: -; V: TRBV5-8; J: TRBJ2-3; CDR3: CASSFGQVALTDTQYF; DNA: TGTGCCAGCAGTTTTGGACAGGTCGCCCTCACAGATACGCAGTATTTT
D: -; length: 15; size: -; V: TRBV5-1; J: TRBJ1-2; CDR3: CASSPLGRAQNGYTF; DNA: TGCGCCAGCAGCCCCCTTGGCAGGGCCCAAAATGGCTACACCTTC
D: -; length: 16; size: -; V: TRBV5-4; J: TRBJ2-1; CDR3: CASSPRAGKSYNEQFF; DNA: TGTGCCAGCAGCCCGAGGGCAGGAAAATCCTACAATGAGCAGTTCTTC
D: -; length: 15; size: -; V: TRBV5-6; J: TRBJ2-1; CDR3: CASSLVGEPYNEQFF; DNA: TGTGCCAGCAGCTTGGTGGGGGAGCCCTACAATGAGCAGTTCTTC
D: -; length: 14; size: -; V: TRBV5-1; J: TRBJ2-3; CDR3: CASSFLGNTDTQYF; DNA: TGCGCCAGCAGCTTTTTGGGCAACACAGATACGCAGTATTTT
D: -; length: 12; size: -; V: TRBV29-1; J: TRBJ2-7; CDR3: CSVADGAYEQYF; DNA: TGCAGCGTTGCTGACGGAGCCTACGAGCAGTACTTC
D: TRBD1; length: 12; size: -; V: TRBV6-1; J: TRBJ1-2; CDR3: CASTRDRRGYTF; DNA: TGTGCCAGCACTCGGGACAGGAGGGGCTACACCTTC
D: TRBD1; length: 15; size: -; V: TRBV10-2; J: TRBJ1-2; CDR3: CASSESNRGNYGYTF; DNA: TGCGCCAGCAGTGAGTCGAACAGGGGAAACTATGGCTACACCTTC
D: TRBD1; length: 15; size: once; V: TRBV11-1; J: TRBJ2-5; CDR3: CASSLVGQGDETQYF; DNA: TGTGCCAGCAGCTTAGTTGGACAGGGAGATGAGACCCAGTACTTC
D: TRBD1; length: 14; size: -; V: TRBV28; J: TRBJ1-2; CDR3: CASRRTGGRYGYTF; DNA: TGTGCCAGCAGGAGGACAGGGGGACGGTATGGCTACACCTTC
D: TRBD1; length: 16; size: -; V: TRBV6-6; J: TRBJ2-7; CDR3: CASSNEQGTLAYEQYF; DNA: TGTGCCAGCAGTAACGAACAGGGGACCCTCGCCTACGAGCAGTACTTC
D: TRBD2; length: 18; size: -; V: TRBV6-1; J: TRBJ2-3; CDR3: CASSEGSTSGSATDTQYF; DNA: TGTGCCAGCAGTGAAGGTTCGACTAGCGGATCTGCCACAGATACGCAGTATTTT
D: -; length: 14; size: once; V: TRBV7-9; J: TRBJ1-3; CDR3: CASSTDRLGNTIYF; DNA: TGTGCCAGCAGCACGGACAGACTTGGAAACACCATATATTTT
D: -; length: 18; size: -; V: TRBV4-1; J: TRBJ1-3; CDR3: CASSQDGSGLSSGNTIYF; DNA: TGCGCCAGCAGCCAAGACGGGTCGGGCCTGAGCTCTGGAAACACCATATATTTT
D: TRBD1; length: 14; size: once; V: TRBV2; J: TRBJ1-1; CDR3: CASSGQGVDTEAFF; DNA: TGTGCCAGCAGTGGTCAGGGGGTAGACACTGAAGCTTTCTTT
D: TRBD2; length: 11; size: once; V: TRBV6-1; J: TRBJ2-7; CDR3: CASSGRHEQYF; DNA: TGTGCCAGCAGCGGGAGGCACGAGCAGTACTTC
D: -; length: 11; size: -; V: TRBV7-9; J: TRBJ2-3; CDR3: CAGGRRDTQYF; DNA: TGTGCCGGGGGGCGGAGGGATACGCAGTATTTT
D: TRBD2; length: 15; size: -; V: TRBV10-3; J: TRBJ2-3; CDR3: CAGAGRAGPTDTQYF; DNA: TGTGCTGGGGCAGGGAGGGCAGGCCCCACAGATACGCAGTATTTT
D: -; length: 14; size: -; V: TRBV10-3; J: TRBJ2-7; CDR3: CAISELRGSYEQYF; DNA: TGTGCCATCAGTGAGCTCAGGGGATCCTACGAGCAGTACTTC
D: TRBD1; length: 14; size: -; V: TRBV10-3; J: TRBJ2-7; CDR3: CAIKNQGAQGEQYF; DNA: TGTGCCATCAAAAACCAGGGGGCCCAGGGGGAGCAGTACTTC
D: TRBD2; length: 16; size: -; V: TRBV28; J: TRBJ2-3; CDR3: CASSPAGGGLTDTQYF; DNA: TGTGCCAGCAGTCCCGCGGGAGGCGGACTCACAGATACGCAGTATTTT
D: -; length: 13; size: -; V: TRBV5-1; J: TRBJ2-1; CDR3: CASGLQAANEQFF; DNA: TGCGCCAGCGGCCTCCAAGCGGCCAATGAGCAGTTCTTC
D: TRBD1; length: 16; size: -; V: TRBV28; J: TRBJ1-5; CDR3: CASSRLGTVYHQPQHF; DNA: TGTGCCAGCAGTCGATTAGGGACAGTCTACCATCAGCCCCAGCATTTT
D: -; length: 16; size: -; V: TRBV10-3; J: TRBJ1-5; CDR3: CAISEFQLNSNQPQHF; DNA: TGTGCCATCAGTGAGTTCCAGCTTAATAGCAATCAGCCCCAGCATTTT
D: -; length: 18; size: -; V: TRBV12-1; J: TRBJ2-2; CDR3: CASSLLKGLGGHTGELFF; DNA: TGTGCCAGCAGCCTTCTTAAAGGGCTGGGTGGACACACCGGGGAGCTGTTTTTT
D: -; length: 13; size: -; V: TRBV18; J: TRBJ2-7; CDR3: CASSPAAGYEQYF; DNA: TGTGCCAGCTCACCGGCCGCCGGCTACGAGCAGTACTTC
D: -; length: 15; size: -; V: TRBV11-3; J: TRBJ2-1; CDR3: CASSLGGFSYNEQFF; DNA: TGTGCCAGCAGCTTAGGCGGATTCTCCTACAATGAGCAGTTCTTC
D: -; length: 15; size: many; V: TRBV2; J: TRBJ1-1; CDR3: CASRPRGKLNTEAFF; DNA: TGTGCCAGCAGGCCCAGGGGAAAATTGAACACTGAAGCTTTCTTT
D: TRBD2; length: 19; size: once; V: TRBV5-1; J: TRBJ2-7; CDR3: CASSPRPSSGRAAWYEQYF; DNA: TGCGCCAGCAGCCCTCGACCTTCAAGCGGGAGGGCGGCGTGGTACGAGCAGTACTTC
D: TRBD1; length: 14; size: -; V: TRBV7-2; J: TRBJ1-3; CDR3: CASSRTGAGNTIYF; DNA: TGTGCCAGCAGCCGGACAGGGGCTGGAAACACCATATATTTT
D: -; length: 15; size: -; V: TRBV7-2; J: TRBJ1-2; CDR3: CASRQTGTVNYGYTF; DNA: TGTGCCAGCAGACAGACCGGGACGGTGAACTATGGCTACACCTTC
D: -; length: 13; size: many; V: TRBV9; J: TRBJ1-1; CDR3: CASSVEVNTEAFF; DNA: TGTGCCAGCAGCGTAGAGGTGAACACTGAAGCTTTCTTT
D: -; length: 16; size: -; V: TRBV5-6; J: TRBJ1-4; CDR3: CASGGWGDATNEKLFF; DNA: TGTGCCAGCGGAGGTTGGGGAGATGCAACTAATGAAAAACTGTTTTTT
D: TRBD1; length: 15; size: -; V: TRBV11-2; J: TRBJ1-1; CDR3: CASSLEDRALREAFF; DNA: TGTGCCAGCAGCTTAGAGGACAGGGCCCTGAGAGAAGCTTTCTTT
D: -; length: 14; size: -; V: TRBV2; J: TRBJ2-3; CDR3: CASRVVLATDTQYF; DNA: TGTGCCAGCAGAGTAGTACTGGCCACAGATACGCAGTATTTT
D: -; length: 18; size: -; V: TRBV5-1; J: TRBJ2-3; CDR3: CASSLGQGGGDGTDTQYF; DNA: TGCGCCAGCAGCTTGGGACAGGGAGGTGGAGACGGCACAGATACGCAGTATTTT
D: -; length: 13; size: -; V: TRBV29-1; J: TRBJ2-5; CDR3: CSEMALREETQYF; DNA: TGCAGCGAGATGGCCCTACGGGAAGAGACCCAGTACTTC
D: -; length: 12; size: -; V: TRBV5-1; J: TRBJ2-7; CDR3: CASSLDLFEQYF; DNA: TGCGCCAGCAGCTTGGATCTTTTCGAGCAGTACTTC
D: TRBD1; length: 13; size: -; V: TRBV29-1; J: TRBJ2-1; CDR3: CSVSPGQGKGQFF; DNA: TGCAGCGTTTCCCCGGGACAGGGGAAGGGGCAGTTCTTC
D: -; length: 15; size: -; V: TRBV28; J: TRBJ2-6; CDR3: CASLKMGAGANVLTF; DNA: TGTGCCAGTTTAAAAATGGGGGCTGGGGCCAACGTCCTGACTTTC
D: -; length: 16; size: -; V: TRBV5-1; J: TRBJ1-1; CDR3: CASSLDGRTTNTEAFF; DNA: TGCGCCAGCAGCTTGGATGGGCGGACGACGAACACTGAAGCTTTCTTT
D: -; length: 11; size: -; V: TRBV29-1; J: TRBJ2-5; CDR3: CSVAQEETQYF; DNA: TGCAGCGTTGCACAAGAAGAGACCCAGTACTTC
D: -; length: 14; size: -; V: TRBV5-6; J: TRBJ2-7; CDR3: CASRPSTSPYEQYF; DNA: TGTGCCAGCAGACCGTCAACATCTCCCTACGAGCAGTACTTC
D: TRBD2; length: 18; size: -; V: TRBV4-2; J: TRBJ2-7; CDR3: CASSLGTSGRKGDYEQYF; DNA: TGTGCCAGCTCACTTGGGACTAGCGGGAGAAAGGGCGACTACGAGCAGTACTTC
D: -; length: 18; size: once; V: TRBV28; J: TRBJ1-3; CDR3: CASSSSSGSTFSGNTIYF; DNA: TGTGCCAGCAGTTCCTCTTCGGGGTCCACATTTTCTGGAAACACCATATATTTT
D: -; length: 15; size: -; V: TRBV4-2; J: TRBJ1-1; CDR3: CASSQGTQMNTEAFF; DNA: TGTGCCAGCAGCCAAGGGACACAGATGAACACTGAAGCTTTCTTT
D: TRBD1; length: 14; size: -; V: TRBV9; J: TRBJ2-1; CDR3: CASSARTGGYEQFF; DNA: TGTGCCAGCAGCGCCCGGACAGGGGGCTATGAGCAGTTCTTC
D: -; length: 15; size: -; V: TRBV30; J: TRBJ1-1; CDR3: CAWSVGGLMNTEAFF; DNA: TGTGCCTGGAGTGTCGGGGGACTGATGAACACTGAAGCTTTCTTT
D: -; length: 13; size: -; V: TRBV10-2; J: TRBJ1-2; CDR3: CASRGGINYGYTF; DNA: TGCGCCTCAAGGGGAGGGATCAACTATGGCTACACCTTC
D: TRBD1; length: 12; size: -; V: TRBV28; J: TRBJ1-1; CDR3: CASRTIDRVAFF; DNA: TGTGCCAGCAGAACAATTGACAGGGTGGCTTTCTTT
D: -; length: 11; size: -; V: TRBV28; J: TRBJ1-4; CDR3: CASSPDRKLFF; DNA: TGTGCCAGCAGCCCCGACCGAAAACTGTTTTTT
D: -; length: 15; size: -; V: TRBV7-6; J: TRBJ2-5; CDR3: CASSLGLVAGETQYF; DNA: TGTGCCAGCAGCTTAGGACTAGTGGCAGGCGAGACCCAGTACTTC
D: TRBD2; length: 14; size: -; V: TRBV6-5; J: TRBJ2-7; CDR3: CASRRTSGSHEQYF; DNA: TGTGCCAGCAGGCGGACTAGCGGGAGCCACGAGCAGTACTTC
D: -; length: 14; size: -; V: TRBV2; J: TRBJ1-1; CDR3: CATTPGAVNTEAFF; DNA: TGTGCCACCACCCCAGGGGCAGTGAACACTGAAGCTTTCTTT
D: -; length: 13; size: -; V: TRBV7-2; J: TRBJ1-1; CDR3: CASSLTRRGEAFF; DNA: TGTGCCAGCAGCTTAACCAGGAGAGGTGAAGCTTTCTTT
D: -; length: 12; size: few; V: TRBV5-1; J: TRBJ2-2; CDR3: CASSFDYGELFF; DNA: TGCGCCAGCAGCTTCGACTACGGGGAGCTGTTTTTT